The following is a T cell receptor beta chain sequence with its context. Its antigen is not identified. The record originates from a study of a mutant IDH1 vaccine in newly diagnosed glioma. Looking at the study overall: Patients began vaccination 4-6 weeks after radiotherapy alone, or with temozolomide cycles.

There are 14 residues in the CDR3. The germline V gene has CDR1 MNHEY and CDR2 SMNVEV (reference sequence). The V segment lost 4 bases and the J segment 2 bases; nucleotides outside the gene matches: 4. Time point indicated: week 5, during vaccination. Vaccinated patients received 300 ug of mutant IDH1 20-mer peptide per dose, with topical imiquimod. New WHO grade 3 or 4 astrocytomas that were IDH1-mutant and ATRX-lost occurred in the donors. The repertoire was sequenced with immunoSEQ multiplex PCR; TCRdb's copy has only in-frame clones and lacks some. Of roughly 25,000 clones detected, 65% to 85% appear once; the ten largest clones hold about a tenth. The study, taken as a whole, reports: Patients mounted vaccine-induced immune responses in just over 90% of cases.

The source was PBMCs, collected from a glioma patient whose treatment included an IDH1 peptide vaccine. The rearrangement links TRBV27 to TRBJ2-7; 8 bases are a match to TRBD1. The receptor was isolated from a man between 40 and 49 years old with glioma. The CDR3 spells CASSWTGSTYEQYF. The CDR3 DNA is TGTGCCAGCAGTTGGACAGGGAGCACCTACGAGCAGTACTTC.